Listed here is a single T cell receptor beta chain. Which antigen it targets is not known. No much larger clonotype is one base removed from it; base qualities were not supplied. The CDR3 regions of human TCRbeta chains were analyzed by immunosequencing. The authors processed their data as follows. TCRs in the repertoires were compared against a reference library of SARS-CoV-2-specific TCRs that had been generated with the MIRA antigen-specificity platform. Breadth meant the fraction of unique TCRs that were SARS-CoV-2-associated, whereas depth meant the fraction of total T cells that were SARS-CoV-2-associated. Using the MIRA data, every spike-specific TCR was mapped to the spike region that the TCR reacted to and assigned to either a CD4 or a CD8 class. Log10-transformed breadth and depth values were compared by one-way ANOVA with Sidak's multiple comparisons tests. This immuneACCESS table, as held by TCRdb, lists in-frame sequences with V and J called but not all clones. Of the missing ones, under half trace to an unresolved V gene in checked studies; the others have no known cause. The DNA was the basis for D and trimming; V, J and clone size are from that table. In all, the sample holds 120,000 or so clones, and around 87% of those were seen once. Over 9.5% of the sample belongs to the ten largest clones.

V drops 6 bases and J drops 3 bases, leaving 17 bases in between. CDR1 and CDR2, per the germline V gene (reference sequence), are SEHNR and FQNEAQ. Including the terminal cysteine and phenylalanine, the CDR3 comprises 15 residues. Of the read, only the CDR3 DNA is kept; its 45 bases are in frame from base 1. The label giving this sample's time point can be read as: baseline before first vaccination. Vaccinee samples came from UK trials COV001 and COV002, including a single-blind randomized controlled phase 2/3 trial of AZD1222 (ChAdOx1 nCoV-19) in healthy adults. Trial participant PBMC samples were collected at day 0 and day 28 after the second dose for TCRbeta chain sequencing. This record comes from a study of T cell responses to AZD1222 COVID-19 vaccine (dated by TCRdb to the early 2020s). In terms of the full investigation: AZD1222 recipients given second doses at about 4 weeks or at about 12 weeks were pooled, since spike-specific TCR depth and breadth were not found to differ between the two schedules. TCR sequencing covered roughly 230 trial participants: 207 given two doses of AZD1222 and 26 given two doses of MenACWY control vaccine. Enrollment into the trials was organized by age into subgroups of 18-55, 56-69 and 70-plus years, and those subgroups contained approximately 150, 30 and 60 TCR-sequenced participants, respectively. The paper's findings and limits, for the study overall: Because no samples from the day 14 peak response were available, repertoires could be characterized only after the peak T cell response. The 56-69-year group was small, and its depth increase did not reach significance, likely because of low power. Participants were mostly white British, with more females than males. The authors suggested clonal diversity may have been underestimated. A significant rise in spike-specific TCR breadth and depth was observed after two AZD1222 doses relative to day 0 and relative to MenACWY recipients. Reportedly, almost half of the unique spike-specific TCRs recognized epitopes lying outside the regions that are mutated in the B.1.351 and B.1.1.7 variants. The whole spike protein was spanned by vaccine-associated CD4 TCRs, and dominant responses were seen in regions 160-218 and 743-854. Conclusions about previously exposed vaccinees are limited because only a handful of AZD1222 recipients were SARS-CoV-2 seropositive at baseline.

This receptor was obtained from an adult in good health. The specimen comprised peripheral blood, sampled on day 0 of AZD1222 vaccination. Rearrangement joined TRBV7-9 to TRBJ1-2; confidence is insufficient to name the D gene. The base sequence is TGTGCCAGCAGGCCCTCCGGAGTAACTGACTATGGCTACACCTTC. It codes for CASRPSGVTDYGYTF.